The 14 T cell receptor beta chains presented below share a single source sample, sequenced in a study of vaccination and CD4 T cells after COVID-19. These receptors have no identified antigens. Researchers used the Oncomine TCR Beta short-read assay to sequence DNA from cultured CD4+ T cells. TCRdb re-analysed the PCR reads in MiXCR, keeping a single row per CDR3 protein. The sample gives approximately 22,000 distinct CDR3 sequences, around 39% of which show up once; roughly 9.9% is in the top ten. Noted time point: late sampling 161 to 241 days after vaccination in a few convalescent patients. The treatment here: roughly 10-day PBMC culture with coronavirus spike peptide pools or control peptides (ViraFEST assay). Sequenced here: CD4+ T cells from blood, cultured in vitro, sampled about 7 months after SARS-CoV-2 vaccination. The receptors were sampled from a human donor who had recovered from COVID-19.

The J gene is TRBJ1-2, the V gene TRBV10-1; 9 positions agree with TRBD1. The germline V gene encodes CDR1 WNHNN and CDR2 SYGVQD (reference sequence). V dropped 6 bases and J dropped 2; count of bases not matched to a gene: 10. CDR3 length: 16 residues. Written as DNA, the CDR3 is TGCGCCAGCAGCGATACAGTGGGACAGGGCAACTATGGCTACACCTTC. As protein: CASSDTVGQGNYGYTF.

This clonotype was observed a handful of times. V usage is TRBV7-9 and J usage is TRBJ1-2, with D unclear. This CDR3 comprises 13 residues. The germline V gene encodes CDR1 SEHNR and CDR2 FQNEAQ (reference sequence). V lost 2 bases and J lost 4, with 8 bases in between. The CDR3, as DNA: TGTGCCAGCAGCTTAAACAGCGTCTATGGCTACACCTTC. This codes for CASSLNSVYGYTF.

This clonotype was seen a handful of times. V is TRBV6-1 and J is TRBJ2-1; no firm D call. The V end was cut by 6 bases, the J end by 0 bases, with 15 bases between. CDR3 length: 16 amino acids. Germline V gene lookup returns CDR1 MNHNS and CDR2 SASEGT. The CDR3 DNA is TGTGCCAGCAGGAAGTTAGGCAGCTACTCCTACAATGAGCAGTTCTTC. This gives the protein CASRKLGSYSYNEQFF.

CDR3 bases: TGTGCCAGCAGCTCACCTGGGGACGGAACCTACGAGCAGTACTTC. Residues: CASSSPGDGTYEQYF. The J gene is TRBJ2-7, the V gene TRBV7-9, with D perhaps matching TRBD1 or TRBD2 (5 bases each). V shed 4 bases and J shed 2 bases, with 15 bases lying between them. The CDR3 has 15 residues. Per the germline V gene, CDR1 is SEHNR and CDR2 is FQNEAQ (reference sequence).

This clonotype was detected only a few times. The chain is built from TRBV7-4 and TRBJ2-5; 9 bases map to TRBD1. There are 15 residues in the CDR3. Germline V gene lookup returns CDR1 SGHVT and CDR2 SQSDAQ. V gave up 5 bases and J gave up 5 bases; unmatched junction bases: 9. As DNA, the CDR3 is TGTGCCAGCAGCCCCTGGGGGACAGGGTTGGAGACCCAGTACTTC. This encodes CASSPWGTGLETQYF.

In its sample, this clonotype was seen a few times. The chain is built from TRBV20-1 and TRBJ2-5, with 9 positions matching TRBD2. Germline CDR1 and CDR2: DFQATT and SNEGSKA (reference sequence). The CDR3 has 13 amino acids. Losses at the gene ends were 4 bases for V and 4 bases for J; bases not matched to a gene: 4. The CDR3 nucleotides read TGCAGTGCTACCGGGACTAGCAGAGAGACCCAGTACTTC. Protein product: CSATGTSRETQYF.

As to this clonotype: One end of the junction varies from germline; a read error may be responsible. V and J are TRBV7-6 and TRBJ2-5, with TRBD1 matching 7 bases. CDR3 size: 12 residues. Germline CDR1 and CDR2: SGHVS and FNYEAQ. The CDR3 nucleotides read TGTGTCAGCAGCTTACAGGGGGAGACCCAGTACTTC. Its protein is CVSSLQGETQYF.

The rearrangement joins TRBV6-1 to TRBJ2-7, with 7 bases aligning to TRBD1. The germline V gene encodes CDR1 MNHNS and CDR2 SASEGT. The V segment lost 5 bases and the J segment 3 bases; nucleotides outside the gene matches: 7. The length of the CDR3 is 14 residues. The CDR3, as DNA: TGTGCCAGCAGTCGACAGGGTAATAACTACGAGCAGTACTTC. It is translated as CASSRQGNNYEQYF.

A single count supports this clonotype. A much more abundant neighbour one base away suggests this may be a read error. The chain combines TRBV20-1 with TRBJ1-5; D remains ambiguous. CDR3 size: 14 residues. The V gene's germline CDR1 is DFQATT and CDR2 SNEGSKA (reference sequence). The V gene lost 3 bases and the J gene lost 0 bases, with 9 bases spanning the gap. CDR3 region: CSASMGFSNQPQHF. DNA of the CDR3: TGCAGTGCTAGTATGGGCTTTAGCAATCAGCCCCAGCATTTT.

The V gene is TRBV10-1, the J gene TRBJ2-2, with unresolved D. Germline loops: CDR1 WNHNN, CDR2 SYGVQD (reference sequence). Trimming took 0 bases from V and 5 from J, leaving 4 bases between them. CDR3 length: 13 amino acids. For the CDR3, the DNA is TGCGCCAGCAGTGAGTCTGGGACCGGGGAGCTGTTTTTT. Its protein is CASSESGTGELFF.

This clonotype was seen a handful of times. The gene calls are TRBV6-5 and TRBJ1-2, with D possibly TRBD1 on 5 matching bases. V gave up 5 bases and J gave up 8 bases, with 15 bases separating them. The CDR3 sequence is 13 residues long. Germline V lookup: CDR1 MNHEY, CDR2 SVGAGI. The chain's CDR3 is CASSTSTVWGYTF. CDR3 bases: TGTGCCAGCAGTACCTCGACAGTTTGGGGCTACACCTTC.

The chain couples TRBV20-1 to TRBJ2-1, with 7 bases that match TRBD1. Germline V lookup: CDR1 DFQATT, CDR2 SNEGSKA (reference sequence). CDR3 length: 13 amino acids. The DNA of the CDR3 is TGCAGGATGGACAGGCCTGATATTGGGGAGCAGTTCTTC. Its protein product is CRMDRPDIGEQFF.

This chain uses TRBV28 with TRBJ2-1; D is uncertain. V lost 6 bases to trimming and J lost 3 bases, with 9 bases between them. Germline V gene lookup returns CDR1 MDHEN and CDR2 SYDVKM. CDR3 length: 13 amino acids. The CDR3 DNA follows: TGTGCCAGCAGACCCTCAGGCTACAATGAGCAGTTCTTC. Translation gives CASRPSGYNEQFF.

Regarding this clonotype: A much bigger clone sits one base away, suggesting this may be a read error. The CDR3 DNA sequence: TGTGTCAGCAGCTCGCCGTACGGGGACGGCTACACCTTC. Amino acids: CVSSSPYGDGYTF. The chain couples TRBV6-6 to TRBJ1-2; weak D call: TRBD1 (5 bases). The CDR3 has 13 residues. CDR1 and CDR2 (germline): MNHNY, SVGAGI (reference sequence).